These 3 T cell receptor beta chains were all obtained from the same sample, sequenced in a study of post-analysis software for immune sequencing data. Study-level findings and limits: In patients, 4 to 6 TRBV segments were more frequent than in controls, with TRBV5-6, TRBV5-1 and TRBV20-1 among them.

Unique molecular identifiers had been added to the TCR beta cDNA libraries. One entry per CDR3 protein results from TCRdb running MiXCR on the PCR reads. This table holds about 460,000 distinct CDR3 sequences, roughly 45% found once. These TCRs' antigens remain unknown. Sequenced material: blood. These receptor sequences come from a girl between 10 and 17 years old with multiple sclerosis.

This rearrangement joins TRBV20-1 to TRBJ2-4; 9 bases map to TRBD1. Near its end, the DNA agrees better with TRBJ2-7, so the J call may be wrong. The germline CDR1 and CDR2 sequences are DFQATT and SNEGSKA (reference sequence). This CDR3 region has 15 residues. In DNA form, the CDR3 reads TGCAGTGCTAGAGCGGGACAGGGTGTCTCCTACGAGCAGTACTTC. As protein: CSARAGQGVSYEQYF.

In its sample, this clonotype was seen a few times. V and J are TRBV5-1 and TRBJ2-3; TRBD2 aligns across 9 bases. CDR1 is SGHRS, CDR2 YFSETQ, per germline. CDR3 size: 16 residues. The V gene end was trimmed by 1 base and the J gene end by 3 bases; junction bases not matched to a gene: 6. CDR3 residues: CASSLSGLASTDTQYF. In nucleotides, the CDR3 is TGCGCCAGCAGCTTGTCTGGACTAGCGTCAACAGATACGCAGTATTTT.

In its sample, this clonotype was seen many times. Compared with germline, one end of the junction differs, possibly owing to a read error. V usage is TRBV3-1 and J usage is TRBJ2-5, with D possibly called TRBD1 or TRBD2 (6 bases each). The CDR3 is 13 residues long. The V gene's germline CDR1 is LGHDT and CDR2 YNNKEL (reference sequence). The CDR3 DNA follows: TGCGCCAGCAGCCAAAGGGGGGCAGAGACCCAGTACTTC. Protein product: CASSQRGAETQYF.